The T cell receptor (beta chain) under discussion was sequenced for a study of T cells in pancreatic ductal adenocarcinoma. Profiled with immunoSEQ multiplex PCR; TCRdb holds only in-frame clones, not every one. The sample yields about 100,000 clones, nearly 95% seen once. Selected pancreatic ductal adenocarcinoma patients had undergone surgery without neoadjuvant therapy. This sequence originates from a human donor with pancreatic ductal adenocarcinoma. The sample was PBMCs.

CDR3 residues: CASSREGVSNQPQHF. The CDR3 DNA reads TGTGCCAGCTCACGGGAGGGCGTTAGCAATCAGCCCCAGCATTTT. The chain couples TRBV18 to TRBJ1-5, with no clear D. Germline V gene lookup returns CDR1 KGHSH and CDR2 LQKENI. The CDR3 runs to 15 residues. Between the trimmed V and J ends, which lost 4 bases and 0 bases, there was a span of 10 bases. Based on the CDR3 plus reference TRBV18 and TRBJ1-5, the full variable domain is NAGVMQNPRHLVRRRGQEARLRCSPMKGHSHVYWYRQLPEEGLKFMVYLQKENIIDESGMPKERFSAEFPKEGPSILRIQQVVRGDSAAYFCASSREGVSNQPQHFGDGTRLSIL.